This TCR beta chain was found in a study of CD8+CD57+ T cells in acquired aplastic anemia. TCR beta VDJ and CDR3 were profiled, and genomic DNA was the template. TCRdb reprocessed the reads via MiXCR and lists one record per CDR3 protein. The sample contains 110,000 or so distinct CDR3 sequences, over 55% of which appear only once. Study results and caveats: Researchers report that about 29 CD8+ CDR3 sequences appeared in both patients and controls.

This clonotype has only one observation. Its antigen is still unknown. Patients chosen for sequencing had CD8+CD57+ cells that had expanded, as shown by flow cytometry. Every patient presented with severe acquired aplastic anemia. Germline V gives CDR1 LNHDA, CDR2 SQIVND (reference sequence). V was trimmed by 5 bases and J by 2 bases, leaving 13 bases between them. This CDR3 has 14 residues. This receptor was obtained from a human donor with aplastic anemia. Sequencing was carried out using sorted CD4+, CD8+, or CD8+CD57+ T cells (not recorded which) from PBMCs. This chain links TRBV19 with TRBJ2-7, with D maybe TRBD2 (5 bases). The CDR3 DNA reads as TGTGCCAGTAGTCGGTCCGGGAACCCCTACGAGCAGTACTTC. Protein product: CASSRSGNPYEQYF. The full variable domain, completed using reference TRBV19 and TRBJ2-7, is DGGITQSPKYLFRKEGQNVTLSCEQNLNHDAMYWYRQDPGQGLRLIYYSQIVNDFQKGDIAEGYSVSREKKESFPLTVTSAQKNPTAFYLCASSRSGNPYEQYFGPGTRLTVT.